This T cell receptor beta chain was obtained from a study of blood T cell repertoires in COVID-19. Looking at the study overall: Samples representing acute and convalescent COVID-19 were sourced from the United States, Italy and Spain. T cells, B-cell-depleted T cells, or PBMCs provided the cDNA or gDNA that served as material.

V lost 6 bases to trimming and J lost 9 bases; unmatched junction nucleotides: 8. CDR1 and CDR2 from the germline V gene are MRHNA and SNTAGT. This CDR3 has 15 residues. In the authors' workflow: Counts of nucleated cells, estimated from reference gene primer amplification, were obtained. The data were produced by immunoSEQ multiplex PCR, yet TCRdb's version contains in-frame clones alone and is incomplete. D and trimming were read from the DNA, whereas the V and J calls and clone size are those reported in that table. The sample records roughly 82,000 clones, approximately 82% being singletons. J is TRBJ2-1 and V is TRBV6-4, with 13 nucleotides matching TRBD2. Sequencing input: peripheral blood. This receptor was identified in a man aged 60 to 69 with acute or convalescent COVID-19. The CDR3 here is CASSGTSGGGTEQFF. The CDR3 region has the DNA TGTGCCAGCAGCGGTACTAGCGGGGGGGGTACTGAGCAGTTCTTC.